A selection of T cell receptor beta chains follows, all from one sample in a study of OX40 agonist ivuxolimab in advanced cancers. Data came from immunoSEQ multiplex PCR; TCRdb stores just in-frame clones and leaves some out. The table includes tens of thousands of clones, around 84% detected once. This material consisted of CD4+ or CD8+ T cells sorted from blood, taken in a trial of the OX40 agonist ivuxolimab. These receptors were obtained from an adult with an advanced solid tumor such as melanoma, head and neck, liver or kidney cancer. Both conserved end residues are part of each CDR3. Each record gives: J gene, V gene, D gene, clone size, CDR3 protein, CDR3 DNA. D genes are given only for firm matches. Size is omitted from some rows. Given values are once, few, many or a class for expanded clones.

J gene: TRBJ2-3; V gene: TRBV4-1; D gene: TRBD2; clone size: .; CDR3 protein: CASSQSGVLADTQYF; CDR3 DNA: TGCGCCAGCAGCCAAAGCGGGGTCCTCGCAGATACGCAGTATTTT
J gene: TRBJ1-3; V gene: TRBV7-8; D gene: .; clone size: .; CDR3 protein: CASSLSNSGNTIYF; CDR3 DNA: TGTGCCAGCAGCTTATCTAACTCTGGAAACACCATATATTTT
J gene: TRBJ2-7; V gene: TRBV5-4; D gene: TRBD1; clone size: .; CDR3 protein: CASSQGTGGYEQYF; CDR3 DNA: TGTGCCAGCAGCCAGGGGACAGGGGGGTACGAGCAGTACTTC
J gene: TRBJ2-5; V gene: TRBV7-6; D gene: .; clone size: .; CDR3 protein: CASSLGSALETQYF; CDR3 DNA: TGTGCCAGCAGCTTAGGGTCCGCGCTGGAGACCCAGTACTTC
J gene: TRBJ1-1; V gene: TRBV19; D gene: TRBD1; clone size: once; CDR3 protein: CASTTWGDSLNTEAFF; CDR3 DNA: TGTGCCAGTACCACATGGGGGGACAGCCTGAACACTGAAGCTTTCTTT
J gene: TRBJ2-1; V gene: TRBV10-2; D gene: .; clone size: .; CDR3 protein: CASRSRDGNEQFF; CDR3 DNA: TGCGCCAGCAGGTCCCGGGACGGGAATGAGCAGTTCTTC
J gene: TRBJ2-3; V gene: TRBV19; D gene: .; clone size: .; CDR3 protein: CASRNRDTDTQYF; CDR3 DNA: TGTGCCAGTAGAAACAGGGACACAGATACGCAGTATTTT
J gene: TRBJ2-1; V gene: TRBV27; D gene: .; clone size: .; CDR3 protein: CASSLAGSSYNEQFF; CDR3 DNA: TGTGCCAGCAGTTTAGCGGGAAGCTCCTACAATGAGCAGTTCTTC
J gene: TRBJ1-4; V gene: TRBV25-1; D gene: .; clone size: .; CDR3 protein: CASSLGLGNEKLFF; CDR3 DNA: TGTGCCAGCAGTCTGGGGTTGGGGAATGAAAAACTGTTTTTT
J gene: TRBJ2-3; V gene: TRBV10-1; D gene: TRBD2; clone size: once; CDR3 protein: CASSESTSGGIDTQYF; CDR3 DNA: TGCGCCAGCAGTGAGTCGACTAGCGGGGGGATAGATACGCAGTATTTT
J gene: TRBJ2-3; V gene: TRBV21-1; D gene: .; clone size: .; CDR3 protein: CASSLNRLGAADTQYF; CDR3 DNA: TGTGCCAGCAGCCTGAATCGACTAGGGGCGGCAGATACGCAGTATTTT
J gene: TRBJ2-2; V gene: TRBV7-8; D gene: .; clone size: .; CDR3 protein: CASSLVRGPTGELFF; CDR3 DNA: TGTGCCAGCAGCTTAGTTCGGGGCCCTACCGGGGAGCTGTTTTTT
J gene: TRBJ2-3; V gene: TRBV30; D gene: .; clone size: .; CDR3 protein: CAWRRGVADTQYF; CDR3 DNA: TGTGCCTGGAGGAGGGGGGTCGCAGATACGCAGTATTTT
J gene: TRBJ2-7; V gene: TRBV5-4; D gene: .; clone size: .; CDR3 protein: CASSLSGSKIYEQYF; CDR3 DNA: TGTGCCAGCAGCTTGAGCGGCAGTAAGATCTACGAGCAGTACTTC
J gene: TRBJ2-2; V gene: TRBV29-1; D gene: .; clone size: .; CDR3 protein: CSVAGTGVTGELFF; CDR3 DNA: TGCAGCGTTGCAGGGACGGGAGTCACCGGGGAGCTGTTTTTT
J gene: TRBJ2-1; V gene: TRBV12-5; D gene: TRBD1; clone size: .; CDR3 protein: CASGPDRGLAPEQFF; CDR3 DNA: TGTGCTAGTGGTCCGGACAGGGGATTGGCCCCTGAGCAGTTCTTC
J gene: TRBJ2-3; V gene: TRBV5-1; D gene: TRBD2; clone size: .; CDR3 protein: CASSPSGSGTDTQYF; CDR3 DNA: TGCGCCAGCAGTCCAAGCGGGAGTGGCACAGATACGCAGTATTTT
J gene: TRBJ2-7; V gene: TRBV5-1; D gene: TRBD2; clone size: .; CDR3 protein: CASSLDVSGYEQYF; CDR3 DNA: TGCGCCAGCAGCTTGGATGTTAGCGGGTACGAGCAGTACTTC
J gene: TRBJ2-7; V gene: TRBV29-1; D gene: TRBD2; clone size: .; CDR3 protein: CSVSGSSYEQYF; CDR3 DNA: TGCAGCGTTAGCGGGAGCTCCTACGAGCAGTACTTC
J gene: TRBJ2-1; V gene: TRBV5-6; D gene: TRBD2; clone size: .; CDR3 protein: CASSLAGSHEQFF; CDR3 DNA: TGTGCCAGCAGCTTAGCGGGATCCCATGAGCAGTTCTTC
J gene: TRBJ1-3; V gene: TRBV5-4; D gene: .; clone size: .; CDR3 protein: CASSLGSPSGNTIYF; CDR3 DNA: TGTGCCAGCAGCTTGGGAAGCCCTTCAGGAAACACCATATATTTT
J gene: TRBJ1-1; V gene: TRBV6-1; D gene: .; clone size: .; CDR3 protein: CASSEVRGTEAFF; CDR3 DNA: TGTGCCAGCAGTGAAGTACGGGGCACTGAAGCTTTCTTT
J gene: TRBJ1-5; V gene: TRBV7-8; D gene: TRBD1; clone size: .; CDR3 protein: CASSGTENQPQHF; CDR3 DNA: TGTGCCAGCAGCGGGACAGAGAATCAGCCCCAGCATTTT
J gene: TRBJ2-1; V gene: TRBV19; D gene: .; clone size: .; CDR3 protein: CASSIGAGSYNEQFF; CDR3 DNA: TGTGCCAGTAGTATTGGGGCGGGTTCCTACAATGAGCAGTTCTTC
J gene: TRBJ2-1; V gene: TRBV7-7; D gene: TRBD2; clone size: .; CDR3 protein: CASSPAGAYNEQFF; CDR3 DNA: TGTGCTAGCAGCCCAGCGGGGGCCTACAATGAGCAGTTCTTC
J gene: TRBJ1-1; V gene: TRBV27; D gene: .; clone size: once; CDR3 protein: CASSASSGGSTEAFF; CDR3 DNA: TGTGCCAGCAGTGCCAGCAGCGGGGGCTCCACTGAAGCTTTCTTT
J gene: TRBJ1-1; V gene: TRBV2; D gene: .; clone size: .; CDR3 protein: CASTGARSQMNTEAFF; CDR3 DNA: TGTGCCAGCACCGGAGCTAGGTCGCAGATGAACACTGAAGCTTTCTTT
J gene: TRBJ2-5; V gene: TRBV7-9; D gene: .; clone size: .; CDR3 protein: CASSYSTSGGITETQYF; CDR3 DNA: TGTGCCAGCAGCTACAGCACTTCCGGGGGCATCACTGAGACCCAGTACTTC
J gene: TRBJ2-3; V gene: TRBV7-3; D gene: TRBD2; clone size: .; CDR3 protein: CASSPTSVSSDTQYF; CDR3 DNA: TGTGCCAGCAGCCCGACTAGCGTCAGTTCAGATACGCAGTATTTT
J gene: TRBJ2-7; V gene: TRBV28; D gene: .; clone size: .; CDR3 protein: CASSPSPSLGTYEQYF; CDR3 DNA: TGTGCCAGCAGTCCGTCGCCCAGCCTTGGAACCTACGAGCAGTACTTC
J gene: TRBJ2-2; V gene: TRBV29-1; D gene: .; clone size: .; CDR3 protein: CSVEDPKVGTGELFF; CDR3 DNA: TGCAGCGTTGAAGATCCCAAGGTCGGGACCGGGGAGCTGTTTTTT
J gene: TRBJ2-1; V gene: TRBV19; D gene: .; clone size: .; CDR3 protein: CASRGPQMKADEQFF; CDR3 DNA: TGTGCCAGTAGAGGGCCCCAGATGAAGGCGGATGAGCAGTTCTTC
J gene: TRBJ2-1; V gene: TRBV5-1; D gene: TRBD2; clone size: .; CDR3 protein: CASSLLGLAGVGEQFF; CDR3 DNA: TGCGCCAGCAGCTTGTTGGGACTAGCGGGAGTCGGTGAGCAGTTCTTC
J gene: TRBJ2-1; V gene: TRBV6-5; D gene: .; clone size: .; CDR3 protein: CASSYSQGYEQFF; CDR3 DNA: TGTGCCAGCAGTTACTCTCAGGGCTATGAGCAGTTCTTC
J gene: TRBJ2-7; V gene: TRBV7-8; D gene: .; clone size: .; CDR3 protein: CASSLSSGAYEQYF; CDR3 DNA: TGTGCCAGCAGCTTATCATCAGGAGCCTACGAGCAGTACTTC
J gene: TRBJ2-7; V gene: TRBV14; D gene: TRBD1; clone size: few; CDR3 protein: CASSQDYPGGSSYEQYF; CDR3 DNA: TGTGCCAGCAGCCAAGATTATCCAGGGGGAAGCTCCTACGAGCAGTACTTC
J gene: TRBJ1-4; V gene: TRBV19; D gene: TRBD1; clone size: once; CDR3 protein: CASSPSGTGGEKLFF; CDR3 DNA: TGTGCCAGTAGTCCATCCGGGACAGGGGGCGAAAAACTGTTTTTT
J gene: TRBJ2-7; V gene: TRBV2; D gene: .; clone size: .; CDR3 protein: CASSGSYEQYF; CDR3 DNA: TGTGCCAGCAGTGGGTCCTACGAGCAGTACTTC
J gene: TRBJ2-5; V gene: TRBV29-1; D gene: TRBD1; clone size: .; CDR3 protein: CSVEGTGAQETQYF; CDR3 DNA: TGCAGCGTTGAAGGCACAGGGGCCCAAGAGACCCAGTACTTC
J gene: TRBJ2-2; V gene: TRBV11-2; D gene: .; clone size: .; CDR3 protein: CASSLKAFAPNTGELFF; CDR3 DNA: TGTGCCAGCAGCTTAAAGGCTTTCGCGCCGAACACCGGGGAGCTGTTTTTT
J gene: TRBJ2-7; V gene: TRBV6-5; D gene: TRBD1; clone size: .; CDR3 protein: CASSFTGGEGHEQYF; CDR3 DNA: TGTGCCAGCAGTTTTACAGGGGGCGAGGGCCACGAGCAGTACTTC
J gene: TRBJ2-1; V gene: TRBV27; D gene: TRBD2; clone size: once; CDR3 protein: CASSFVASGDTYNEQFF; CDR3 DNA: TGTGCCAGCAGTTTTGTTGCTAGCGGGGACACCTACAATGAGCAGTTCTTC
J gene: TRBJ1-2; V gene: TRBV28; D gene: .; clone size: few; CDR3 protein: CATGPPGDYGYTF; CDR3 DNA: TGTGCCACCGGCCCGCCGGGTGACTATGGCTACACCTTC